The clone carrying this T cell receptor beta chain was seen more than once but under ten times. Its specificity is unknown. The PCR was carried out with 60 Vbeta primers and 13 Jbeta primers. Profiling relied on immunoSEQ multiplex PCR, and the TCRdb table lists in-frame clones only, not all of them. The sample has some 130,000 clones, 82% seen once. This record belongs to a study of cytomegalovirus exposure and HLA in healthy donors. Study-wide points: Later genetic work tied a missense DCLRE1C variant to beta-chain V and J trimming.

Germline CDR1 reads MDHEN; CDR2 reads SYDVKM. The germline V and J ends were trimmed by 6 bases and 6 bases, with 17 bases remaining between them. CDR3 length equals 14 residues. The source of this sequence is a male donor in good health and CMV-seropositive. The chain carries TRBV28 and TRBJ1-1, with D unclear. Sequencing was carried out using PBMCs. As DNA, the CDR3 is TGTGCCAGCAGGAGGGCCCTAGAGATCCCTGAAGCTTTCTTT. Residues: CASRRALEIPEAFF.